This T cell receptor beta chain was obtained from a study of T cell responses to AZD1222 COVID-19 vaccine. Study results and caveats: The CD4 TCRs associated with vaccination extended across spike and predominated at 160-218 and 743-854. At baseline, just a handful of AZD1222 recipients tested seropositive. Repertoire sampling occurred only after the peak T cell response. Clonal diversity was possibly underestimated, and white British individuals and females predominated among donors.

Libraries were prepared by immunoSEQ multiplex PCR; TCRdb keeps only in-frame clonotypes and omits some of them. The sample lists 80,000 to 95,000 clones; around 89% were seen once. For this clone: Its target is not known.

Deletions cut 2 bases from V and 5 bases from J, with 14 bases between. Germline V gives CDR1 SGHNT, CDR2 YYREEE (reference sequence). This CDR3 comprises 16 residues. This chain links TRBV5-4 with TRBJ1-6; the D is unclear. The starting material was peripheral blood, obtained on day 0 of MenACWY control vaccination. This receptor was obtained from an adult in good health. The CDR3, as DNA: TGTGCCAGCAGCTTCGGTCACCGTCGAGATAATTCACCCCTCCACTTT. The encoded protein is CASSFGHRRDNSPLHF.